The rows below give T cell receptor beta chains drawn from one sample of a study of blood T cell repertoires in COVID-19. TCRdb keeps only in-frame clones here, not all; method: immunoSEQ multiplex PCR. Among under 150,000 clones listed, approximately 90% were seen once. The sample was peripheral blood. The receptors come from a man over 45 with active or convalescent COVID-19. CDR3s include the opening cysteine and the closing phenylalanine or tryptophan.

TRBJ1-4 TRBV14 CASSLREFTTATNEKLFF
TRBJ1-5 TRBV19 CASSPAPPGGQPQHF
TRBJ2-5 TRBV10-3 CAISESKVGGETQYF
TRBJ2-5 TRBV24-1 CATSDPSAGVQETQYF
TRBJ2-3 TRBV29-1 CSVGQGGDTQYF
TRBJ1-6 TRBV4-1 CASSQEAGRRNSPLHF
TRBJ1-5 TRBV24-1 CATSDSGEGSNQPQHF
TRBJ1-2 TRBV28 CASSLTGSGGYTF
TRBJ2-5 TRBV5-4 CASSLRGGQETQYF
TRBJ1-5 TRBV28 CASSQPPGQGGLYQPQHF
TRBJ1-1 TRBV29-1 CSANVDRVTEAFF
TRBJ2-7 TRBV11-2 CATGTAYEQYF
TRBJ1-5 TRBV24-1 CATSDELSNQPQHF
TRBJ2-1 TRBV19 CASSKLAGASNEQFF
TRBJ2-3 TRBV30 CAWRPGTSSPTDTQYF
TRBJ1-3 TRBV11-2 CASSFLWTGVGNTIYF
TRBJ2-7 TRBV27 CASSLMGRDRVHEQYF
TRBJ2-1 TRBV7-2 CASSGPPHNEQFF
TRBJ2-7 TRBV15 CATSVPGTGIHEQYF
TRBJ1-6 TRBV19 CASGRIQGAYDSPLHF
TRBJ2-2 TRBV24-1 CATSGPGLNTGELFF
TRBJ2-1 TRBV7-2 CASSPGTPSYNEQFF
TRBJ1-5 TRBV27 CASSFSSDSNQPQHF
TRBJ2-7 TRBV7-9 CASITLTGKGYEQYF
TRBJ2-7 TRBV20-1 CSASPRGVAGGYEQYF
TRBJ1-5 TRBV11-2 CASSSRQGPDQPQHF
TRBJ1-1 TRBV12-5 CASGPRGLMNTEAFF
TRBJ1-6 TRBV5-1 CASSLDGVVAGAKGSPLHF
TRBJ2-1 TRBV29-1 CSVGRGDNEQFF
TRBJ2-7 TRBV28 CASSLTGGPYEQYF
TRBJ2-7 TRBV3-1/TRBV3-2 CASSLRLQSYEQYF
TRBJ1-2 TRBV6-1 CASSEGTGGYGYTF
TRBJ2-1 TRBV28 CASIPGDFGLAGEQFF
TRBJ1-4 TRBV19 CASSIGGDNEKLFF
TRBJ1-1 TRBV28 CASSLSVGRAEAFF
TRBJ1-1 TRBV29-1 CSVGTGQTYTEAFF